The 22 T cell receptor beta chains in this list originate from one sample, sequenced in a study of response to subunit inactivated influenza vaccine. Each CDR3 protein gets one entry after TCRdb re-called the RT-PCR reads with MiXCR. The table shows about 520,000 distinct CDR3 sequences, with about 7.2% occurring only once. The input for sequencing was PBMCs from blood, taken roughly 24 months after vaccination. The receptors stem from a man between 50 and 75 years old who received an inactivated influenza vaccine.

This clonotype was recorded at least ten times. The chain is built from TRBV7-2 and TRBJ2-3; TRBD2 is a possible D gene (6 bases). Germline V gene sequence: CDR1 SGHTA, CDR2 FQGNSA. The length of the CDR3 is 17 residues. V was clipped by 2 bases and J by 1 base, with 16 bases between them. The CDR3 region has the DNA TGTGCCAGCAGCTTACTCCAGAGCTTAGCGGGCACAGATACGCAGTATTTT. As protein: CASSLLQSLAGTDTQYF.

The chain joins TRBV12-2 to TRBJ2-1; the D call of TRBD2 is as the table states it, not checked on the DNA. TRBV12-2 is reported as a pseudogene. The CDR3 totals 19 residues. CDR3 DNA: TGTGCAAGTCGCCCCAGTGCGTTTTCTAGCGGGGGGGAATACAATGAGCAGTTCTTC. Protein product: CASRPSAFSSGGEYNEQFF.

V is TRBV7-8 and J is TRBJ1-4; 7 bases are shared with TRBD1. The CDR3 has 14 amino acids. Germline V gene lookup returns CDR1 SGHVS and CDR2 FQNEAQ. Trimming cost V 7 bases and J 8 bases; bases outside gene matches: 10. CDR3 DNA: TGTGCCAGCACCACCGACAGGGTTTTCGAAAAACTGTTTTTT. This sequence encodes CASTTDRVFEKLFF.

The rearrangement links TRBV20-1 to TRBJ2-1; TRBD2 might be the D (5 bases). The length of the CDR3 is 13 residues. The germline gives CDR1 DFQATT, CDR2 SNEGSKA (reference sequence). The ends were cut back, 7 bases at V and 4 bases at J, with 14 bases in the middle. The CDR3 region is CSVRVANYNEQFF. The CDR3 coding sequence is TGCAGTGTCCGGGTAGCGAATTACAATGAGCAGTTCTTC.

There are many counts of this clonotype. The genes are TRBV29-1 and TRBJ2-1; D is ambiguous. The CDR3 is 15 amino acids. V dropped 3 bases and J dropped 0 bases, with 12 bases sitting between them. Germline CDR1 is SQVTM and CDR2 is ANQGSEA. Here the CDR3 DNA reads TGCAGCGTTGACGTCTTGAGGCGCTCCTACAATGAGCAGTTCTTC. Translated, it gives CSVDVLRRSYNEQFF.

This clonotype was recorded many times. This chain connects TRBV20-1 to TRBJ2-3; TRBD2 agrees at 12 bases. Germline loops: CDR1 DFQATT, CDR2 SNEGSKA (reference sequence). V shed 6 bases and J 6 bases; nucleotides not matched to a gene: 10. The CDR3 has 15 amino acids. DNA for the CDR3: TGCAGTGCCAAAACGACTAGCGGGAGATCTGATACGCAGTATTTT. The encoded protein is CSAKTTSGRSDTQYF.

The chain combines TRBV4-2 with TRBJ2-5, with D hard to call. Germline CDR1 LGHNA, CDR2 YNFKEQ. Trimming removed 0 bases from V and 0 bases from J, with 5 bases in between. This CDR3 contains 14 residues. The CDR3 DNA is TGTGCCAGCAGCCAAGAGACGTACCAAGAGACCCAGTACTTC. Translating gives CASSQETYQETQYF.

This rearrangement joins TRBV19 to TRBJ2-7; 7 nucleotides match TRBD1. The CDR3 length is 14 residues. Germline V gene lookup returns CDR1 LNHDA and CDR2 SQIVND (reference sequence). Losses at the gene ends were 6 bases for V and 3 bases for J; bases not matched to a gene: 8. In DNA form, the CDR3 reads TGTGCCAGTAGCAAGACAGGGCAAAACTACGAGCAGTACTTC. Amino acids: CASSKTGQNYEQYF.

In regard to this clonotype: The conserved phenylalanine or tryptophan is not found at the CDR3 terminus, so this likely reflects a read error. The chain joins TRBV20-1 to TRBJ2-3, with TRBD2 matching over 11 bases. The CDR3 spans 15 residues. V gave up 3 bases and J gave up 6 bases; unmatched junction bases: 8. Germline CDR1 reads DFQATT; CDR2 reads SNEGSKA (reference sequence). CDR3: CSASELAGAADTQYS. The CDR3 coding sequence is TGCAGTGCTAGTGAACTAGCGGGAGCCGCTGATACGCAGTATTCT.

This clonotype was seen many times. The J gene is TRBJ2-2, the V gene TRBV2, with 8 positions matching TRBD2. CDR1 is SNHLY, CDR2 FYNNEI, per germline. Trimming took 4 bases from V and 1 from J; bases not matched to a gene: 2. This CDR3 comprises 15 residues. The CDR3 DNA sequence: TGTGCCAGCAGTGTCCTAGCGGGGAACACCGGGGAGCTGTTTTTT. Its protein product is CASSVLAGNTGELFF.

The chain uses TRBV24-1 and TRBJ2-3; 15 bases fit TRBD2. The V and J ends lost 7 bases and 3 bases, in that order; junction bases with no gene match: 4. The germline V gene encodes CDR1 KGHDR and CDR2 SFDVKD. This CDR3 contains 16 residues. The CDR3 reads CATRPGTSGRTDTQYF. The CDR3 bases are TGTGCCACCAGGCCCGGGACTAGCGGGAGGACAGATACGCAGTATTTT.

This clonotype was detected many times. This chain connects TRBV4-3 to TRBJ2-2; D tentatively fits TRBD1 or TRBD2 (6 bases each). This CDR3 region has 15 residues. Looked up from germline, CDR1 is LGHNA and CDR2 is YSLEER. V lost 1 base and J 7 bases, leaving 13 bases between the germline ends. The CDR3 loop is CASSQVWGAHGELFF. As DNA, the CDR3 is TGCGCCAGCAGCCAAGTCTGGGGGGCGCACGGGGAGCTGTTTTTT.

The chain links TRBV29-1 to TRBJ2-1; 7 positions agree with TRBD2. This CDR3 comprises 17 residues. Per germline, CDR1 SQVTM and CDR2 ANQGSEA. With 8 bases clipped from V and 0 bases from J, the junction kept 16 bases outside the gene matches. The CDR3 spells CSSRGTIGVSSYNEQFF. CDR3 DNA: TGCAGCTCCCGAGGGACTATTGGCGTCAGCTCCTACAATGAGCAGTTCTTC.

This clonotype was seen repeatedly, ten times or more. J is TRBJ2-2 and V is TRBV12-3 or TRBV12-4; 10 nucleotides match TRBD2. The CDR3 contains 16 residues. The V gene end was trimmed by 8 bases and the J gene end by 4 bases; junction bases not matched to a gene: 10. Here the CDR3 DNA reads TGTGCCAGCCTGGCCCAGCGGGGGGGCATCACCGGGGAGCTGTTTTTT. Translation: CASLAQRGGITGELFF.

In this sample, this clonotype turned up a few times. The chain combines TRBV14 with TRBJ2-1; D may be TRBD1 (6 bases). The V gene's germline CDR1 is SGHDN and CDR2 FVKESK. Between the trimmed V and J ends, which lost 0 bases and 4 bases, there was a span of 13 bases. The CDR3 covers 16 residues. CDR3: CASSQEPGAGYNEQFF. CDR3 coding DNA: TGTGCCAGCAGCCAAGAACCAGGGGCGGGTTACAATGAGCAGTTCTTC.

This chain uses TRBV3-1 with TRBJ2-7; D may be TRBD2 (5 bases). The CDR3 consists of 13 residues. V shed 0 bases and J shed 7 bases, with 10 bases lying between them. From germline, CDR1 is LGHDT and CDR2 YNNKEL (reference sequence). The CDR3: CASSQDYWREQYF. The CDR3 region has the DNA TGTGCCAGCAGCCAAGACTACTGGAGGGAGCAGTACTTC.

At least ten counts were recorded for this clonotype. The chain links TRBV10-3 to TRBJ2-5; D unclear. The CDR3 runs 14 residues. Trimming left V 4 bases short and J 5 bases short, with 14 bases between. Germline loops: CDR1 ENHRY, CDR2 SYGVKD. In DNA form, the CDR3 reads TGTGCCATCAGTGGTCCGACCTTCAGGGAGACCCAGTACTTC. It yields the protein CAISGPTFRETQYF.

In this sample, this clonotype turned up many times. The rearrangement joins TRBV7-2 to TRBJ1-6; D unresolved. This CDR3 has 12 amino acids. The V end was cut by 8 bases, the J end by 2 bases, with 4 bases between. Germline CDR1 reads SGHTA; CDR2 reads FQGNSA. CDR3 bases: TGTGCCAGCGGGCCCTATAATTCACCCCTCCACTTT. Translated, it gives CASGPYNSPLHF.

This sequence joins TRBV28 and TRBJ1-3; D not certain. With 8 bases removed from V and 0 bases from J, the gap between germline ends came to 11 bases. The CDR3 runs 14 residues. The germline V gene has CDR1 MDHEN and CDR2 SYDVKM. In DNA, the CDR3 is TGTGCCAGCTGGGAGACCCGCTCTGGAAACACCATATATTTT. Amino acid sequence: CASWETRSGNTIYF.

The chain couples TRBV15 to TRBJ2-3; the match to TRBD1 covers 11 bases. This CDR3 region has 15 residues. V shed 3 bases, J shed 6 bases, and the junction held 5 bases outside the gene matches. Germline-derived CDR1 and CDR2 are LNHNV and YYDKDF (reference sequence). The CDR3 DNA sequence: TGTGCCACCAGCAGGGACAGGGGGCGAGGTGATACGCAGTATTTT. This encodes CATSRDRGRGDTQYF. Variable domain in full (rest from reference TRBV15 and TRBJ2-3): DAMVIQNPRYQVTQFGKPVTLSCSQTLNHNVMYWYQQKSSQAPKLLFHYYDKDFNNEADTPDNFQSRRPNTSFCFLDIRSPGLGDTAMYLCATSRDRGRGDTQYFGPGTRLTVL.

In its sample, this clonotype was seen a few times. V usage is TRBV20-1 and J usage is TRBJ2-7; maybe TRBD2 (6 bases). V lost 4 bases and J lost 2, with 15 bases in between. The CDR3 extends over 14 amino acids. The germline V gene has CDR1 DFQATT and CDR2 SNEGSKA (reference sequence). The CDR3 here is CSAKQYGSTYEQYF. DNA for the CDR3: TGCAGTGCTAAACAATACGGGAGTACCTACGAGCAGTACTTC.

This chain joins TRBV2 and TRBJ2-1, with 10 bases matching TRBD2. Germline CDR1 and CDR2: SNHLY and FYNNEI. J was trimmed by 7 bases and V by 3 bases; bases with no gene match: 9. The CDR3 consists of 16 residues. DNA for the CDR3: TGTGCCAGCAGTGAGCGGACGGGACTAGCGTCGAATGAGCAGTTCTTC. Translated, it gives CASSERTGLASNEQFF.